These T cell receptor beta chains were read from a single sample in a study of cytomegalovirus exposure and HLA in healthy donors. TCRdb's table, derived via immunoSEQ multiplex PCR, lists solely in-frame clones and lacks some. The sample records about 160,000 clones, around 77% being singletons. Sequenced material: PBMCs. These TCRs come from a woman younger than 45 in good health and CMV-seronegative. The CDR3 runs from the conserved cysteine through the conserved F or W. Fields, in order: V gene, J gene, clone size, D gene, CDR3 protein, CDR3 DNA. The D gene is left open where the match is weak. Rows may omit the clone size; those that give it use once, few, many or a size class.

TRBV9,TRBJ2-1,NA,TRBD1,CASSAGTGYSYNEQFF,TGTGCCAGCAGCGCCGGGACAGGTTACTCCTACAATGAGCAGTTCTTC
TRBV2,TRBJ1-5,once,NA,CASNLMGQGGPQHF,TGTGCCAGCAACCTAATGGGCCAGGGAGGGCCCCAGCATTTT
TRBV15,TRBJ2-7,NA,TRBD2,CATSIRLAGVYEQYF,TGTGCCACCAGCATTCGACTAGCGGGGGTCTACGAGCAGTACTTC
TRBV27,TRBJ1-1,NA,NA,CASRGIGGSTEAFF,TGTGCCAGCAGAGGAATAGGAGGATCCACTGAAGCTTTCTTT
TRBV28,TRBJ2-3,NA,TRBD1,CASSLGLRLGTGGPGDTQYF,TGTGCCAGCAGTTTAGGTTTGAGGTTGGGGACAGGGGGCCCCGGGGATACGCAGTATTTT
TRBV27,TRBJ2-4,NA,TRBD2,CASSSLGLGARIQYF,TGTGCCAGCAGTTCTCTTGGACTAGGGGCCAGAATTCAGTACTTC
TRBV7-9,TRBJ2-5,NA,NA,CASSRRTVTYQETQYF,TGTGCCAGCAGCCGCCGGACAGTTACGTACCAAGAGACCCAGTACTTC
TRBV28,TRBJ1-1,NA,NA,CASTPRGTEAFF,TGTGCCAGCACTCCCAGGGGCACTGAAGCTTTCTTT
TRBV4-1,TRBJ2-7,NA,TRBD2,CASSQVLGAGGREQYF,TGCGCCAGCAGCCAAGTGCTCGGGGCGGGGGGTCGGGAGCAGTACTTC
TRBV5-4,TRBJ2-1,few,NA,CASSFQGLNEQFF,TGTGCCAGCAGCTTCCAGGGGCTCAATGAGCAGTTCTTC
TRBV6-6,TRBJ1-4,NA,TRBD1,CASSGTANEKLFF,TGTGCCAGCAGTGGGACAGCCAATGAAAAACTGTTTTTT
TRBV18,TRBJ1-5,NA,NA,CASSLDSYQPQHF,TGTGCCAGCTCACTCGACAGTTATCAGCCCCAGCATTTT
TRBV18,TRBJ1-6,NA,TRBD1,CASSPTGQYNSPLHF,TGTGCCAGCTCACCGACGGGACAGTATAATTCACCCCTCCACTTT
TRBV6-1,TRBJ2-3,NA,NA,CASSEMSGHSTDTQYF,TGTGCCAGCAGTGAAATGTCAGGGCATAGCACAGATACGCAGTATTTT
TRBV6-1,TRBJ2-7,NA,TRBD1,CASSAGPGTGRYEQYF,TGTGCCAGCAGTGCGGGTCCCGGGACAGGGCGCTACGAGCAGTACTTC
TRBV5-1,TRBJ2-1,NA,TRBD2,CASSFTSGGYNEQFF,TGCGCCAGCAGCTTCACTAGCGGGGGCTACAATGAGCAGTTCTTC
TRBV9,TRBJ2-5,NA,NA,CASSVVGGVEETQYF,TGTGCCAGCAGCGTAGTAGGCGGGGTGGAAGAGACCCAGTACTTC